This TCR beta chain was sequenced for a study of shared clonotypes between healthy human individuals. Study observations and caveats: For naive CD4 cells, around 5% of clonotypes were shared across a handful of donors.

Each donor was a Caucasian adult residing in Nashville, Tennessee. This clone was recorded once. Its antigen is still unknown. Researchers divided each subset's genomic DNA evenly across several immunoSEQ plates. As handled by the study authors: For the immunoSEQ data, sequences were junction-only without quality scores, so filtering differed. TCRdb keeps only in-frame clones here, not all; method: immunoSEQ multiplex PCR. V, J and clone size were drawn from that table, and D and trimming were deduced from the DNA. This table has 2 million to 2.5 million clones, 90% to 96% appearing once. Trimming removed 1 base from V and 7 bases from J, with 8 bases in between. This CDR3 is built from 13 residues. The V gene's germline CDR1 is SGHRS and CDR2 YFSETQ.

The J gene is TRBJ2-2, the V gene TRBV5-1; possibly TRBD2 for D (5 bases). The sequence came from a man in his late teens or twenties in good health. The specimen sequenced was naive CD4+ T cells sorted from blood. Documented subset: CD45RA+ positively selected. The CDR3 loop is CASSLPGYGELFF. In nucleotides, the CDR3 is TGCGCCAGCAGCTTGCCGGGGTACGGGGAGCTGTTTTTT.